The entry below gives a single T cell receptor (beta chain) sequence along with its context. Its specificity is not known. The V segment lost 5 bases and the J segment 2 bases; nucleotides outside the gene matches: 6. Germline CDR1 SEHNR, CDR2 FQNEAQ (reference sequence). The CDR3 spans 14 residues. Sequencing followed a ViraFEST assay step that expanded antigen-specific CD4+ T cells with viral peptide pools. Subsequent to a culture period of less than twelve days, CD4+ T cells were isolated. Participants received two doses of either the BNT162b2 or mRNA-1273 vaccine. Supplemented with 9.5 to 10 IU/ml IL-2 and approximately 10 ug/ml peptides, 2 million to 2.5 million PBMC per well were kept in culture. Each culture had half its medium swapped for IL-2 medium on days 3 and 7. The record originates from a study of vaccination effects on CD4 cells after COVID-19. Study outcomes and limitations: Missing from the study were early post-infection timepoints, and its convalescent patients were few.

Sequencing used immunoSEQ multiplex PCR; TCRdb keeps in-frame clones, though not all of them. The table has 20,000 to 25,000 clones, about four fifths seen once; the top ten hold roughly 6%. The material was CD4+ T cells from PBMCs cultured with SARS-CoV-2 spike peptides, obtained after COVID-19 vaccination. The clonotype was recovered from a human donor who received a COVID-19 vaccine. Some clones in this sample may be carry-over from other donors' samples. The chain recombines TRBV7-9 with TRBJ2-7, with 7 bases lining up with TRBD2. In DNA form, the CDR3 reads TGTGCCAGCAGCGCGCGTAGCGGGCCCTACGAGCAGTACGTC. It yields the protein CASSARSGPYEQYV.